Described below is a single T cell receptor beta chain sequence and its context. The source of the sample is a study of control samples from healthy donors and cancer patients. From germline, CDR1 is SGHRS and CDR2 YFSETQ. Trimming pared 5 bases from V and 0 bases from J, leaving 5 bases between. The CDR3 spans 12 residues. The method was immunoSEQ multiplex PCR; TCRdb's version includes in-frame clones alone and lacks a portion of them. Here the sample spans tens of thousands of clones, roughly 87% being singletons. This receptor was identified in a woman aged 45-65 years in good health. The chain joins TRBV5-1 to TRBJ1-1; D not resolved. Sequencing was carried out using blood. The CDR3 coding sequence is TGCGCCAGCAGTGGAGTGAACACTGAAGCTTTCTTT. Translating gives CASSGVNTEAFF.